This TCR beta chain was recovered during a study of T cells after yellow fever vaccination. Looked up from germline, CDR1 is SGHTA and CDR2 is FQGNSA. CDR3 length: 15 amino acids. V lost 3 bases, J lost 3 bases, and 14 bases lay in between. TCRdb ran MiXCR on the 5' RACE reads and lists one entry per CDR3 protein. This sample has 170,000 or so distinct CDR3 sequences, with 6.2% found just once. This clonotype was seen more than once but under ten times. The TCR comes from a man aged 18-30 years who received the YFV17D yellow fever vaccine. The sample in question was CD4+ T cells sorted from PBMCs, obtained on the day of the first yellow fever vaccination. The V and J genes are TRBV7-2 and TRBJ2-5; D unresolved. CDR3 sequence reads: CASSFSYVLKETQYF. The CDR3 coding sequence is TGTGCCAGCAGCTTCTCGTACGTGCTCAAAGAGACCCAGTACTTC. Complete variable domain (other parts from reference TRBV7-2 and TRBJ2-5): GAGVSQSPSNKVTEKGKDVELRCDPISGHTALYWYRQSLGQGLEFLIYFQGNSAPDKSGLPSDRFSAERTGGSVSTLTIQRTQQEDSAVYLCASSFSYVLKETQYFGPGTRLLVL.